This T cell receptor beta chain is drawn from a study of blood T cell repertoires in COVID-19. TCRdb's copy holds only in-frame clones and misses some; the assay was immunoSEQ multiplex PCR. This table has about 240,000 clones, roughly 89% appearing once. Material: PBMCs or T cells enriched from blood (not recorded which). The TCR originated in a woman aged 25-40 years with acute COVID-19.

This CDR3 reads CASSPGTGATYNQPQHF. The CDR3 bases are TGTGCCAGCAGTCCCGGGACAGGGGCCACGTACAATCAGCCCCAGCATTTT. The chain has TRBV6-6 and TRBJ1-5; TRBD1 matches 10 bases. CDR1 is MNHNY and CDR2 is SVGAGI in the germline V gene (reference sequence). This CDR3 has 17 amino acids. The V and J ends lost 5 bases and 3 bases, in that order; junction bases with no gene match: 10.